These T cell receptor beta chains were read from a single sample in a study of shared clonotypes between healthy human individuals. Sequenced by immunoSEQ multiplex PCR; TCRdb stores in-frame clones only, minus some. The table has millions of clones, approximately 95% seen once. The specimen was naive CD4+ T cells sorted from blood. These receptors were obtained from a man in his late teens or twenties in good health. CDR3s include the opening cysteine and the closing phenylalanine or tryptophan. A D gene is named only where the DNA matches it firmly. Size values are once, few and many counts, or a class for expanded clones, and some rows have none.

clone_size,v_call,j_call,d_call,cdr3_nt,cdr3_aa
NA,TRBV30,TRBJ2-1,NA,TGTGCCTGGAGTGCGGACGTAGGCTACAATGAGCAGTTCTTC,CAWSADVGYNEQFF
few,TRBV30,TRBJ1-1,TRBD1,TGTGCCTGGAGTCGCGGGACAGCCACTGAAGCTTTCTTT,CAWSRGTATEAFF
once,TRBV18,TRBJ2-1,TRBD1,TGTGCCAGCTCACCTGACCCGGGACAGGGATACAATGAGCAGTTCTTC,CASSPDPGQGYNEQFF
NA,TRBV6-1,TRBJ1-5,TRBD1,TGTGCCACGGCCGGGACAGGGGTTCAGCCCCAGCATTTT,CATAGTGVQPQHF
NA,TRBV28,TRBJ2-7,NA,TGTGCTGTAACCGGGGCAGGAACCTACGAGCAGTACTTC,CAVTGAGTYEQYF
NA,TRBV27,TRBJ1-6,NA,TGTGCCAGCAGTTTTTGGGAAAATAATTCACCCCTCCACTTT,CASSFWENNSPLHF
NA,TRBV29-1,TRBJ1-2,NA,TGCAGCGTCGGACTGATGGATGGCTACACCTTC,CSVGLMDGYTF
once,TRBV5-1,TRBJ2-7,NA,TGCGCCAGCAGCTTGCCCGGGAAAGACGGCGAGCAGTACTTC,CASSLPGKDGEQYF
NA,TRBV11-3,TRBJ2-2,TRBD1,TGTGCCAGCAGCTTAGGACAGGGCGGTAACGGGGAGCTGTTTTTT,CASSLGQGGNGELFF
NA,TRBV6-6,TRBJ1-4,NA,TGTGCCAGCAGTTTACAGGCTAATAATGAAAAACTGTTTTTT,CASSLQANNEKLFF
NA,TRBV10-3,TRBJ2-5,NA,TGTGCCATCAGTGAGTCTGGGGAGACCCAGTACTTC,CAISESGETQYF
NA,TRBV4-1,TRBJ2-5,NA,TGCGCCAGCAGCCAAGACGCGGTCCGACTGGGGACCCAGTACTTC,CASSQDAVRLGTQYF
NA,TRBV6-6,TRBJ2-1,NA,TGTGTCAGCAGGGGAGCGCAGGAGGATCGCAATGAGCAGTTCTTC,CVSRGAQEDRNEQFF
NA,TRBV2,TRBJ1-5,NA,TGTGCCAGCAAGGGGGTGGACGGCAATCAGCCCCAGCATTTT,CASKGVDGNQPQHF
NA,TRBV5-1,TRBJ1-3,NA,TGCGCCAGCAGCTTGGGGGAGCTGGGCCCAGGAAACACCATATATTTT,CASSLGELGPGNTIYF
NA,TRBV4-1,TRBJ2-5,NA,TGCGCCAGCGGTCTTGGGGAGACTGGGGTGGTGACCCAGTACTTC,CASGLGETGVVTQYF
once,TRBV4-1,TRBJ1-6,NA,TGCGCCAGCAGCCAAGAAGTCTCCTCGGGAGATTCACCCCTCCACTTT,CASSQEVSSGDSPLHF
few,TRBV5-5,TRBJ2-5,NA,TGTGCCAGCAGCTTGGCTTACCAAGAGACCCAGTACTTC,CASSLAYQETQYF
NA,TRBV7-2,TRBJ2-3,NA,TGTGCCAGCAGCCAGACCCGGACAGGACAGAGCGGGACGCAGTATTTT,CASSQTRTGQSGTQYF
NA,TRBV27,TRBJ2-7,TRBD1,TGTGCCAGCAGATTGGGGGACAGGGGGCCCTACGAGCAGTACTTC,CASRLGDRGPYEQYF
NA,TRBV5-1,TRBJ1-2,NA,TGCGCCAGCAGCCCTGACGGGCAGTCTAACTATGGCTACACCTTC,CASSPDGQSNYGYTF
NA,TRBV11-2,TRBJ1-1,NA,TGTGCCAGCAGCTTCGTATCTAACACTGAAGCTTTCTTT,CASSFVSNTEAFF
NA,TRBV10-1,TRBJ2-3,TRBD1,TGCGCCAGCACCACGGGACAGGGGAACTCAGATACGCAGTATTTT,CASTTGQGNSDTQYF
NA,TRBV10-1,TRBJ2-5,TRBD2,TGCGCCAGCAGTGATGGTAGCGGGGGGCGAGAGACCCAGTACTTC,CASSDGSGGRETQYF
NA,TRBV5-1,TRBJ2-7,TRBD2,TGCGCCAGCAGCGTGGCGGGGGGCCCTAAGTACGAGCAGTACTTC,CASSVAGGPKYEQYF
once,TRBV9,TRBJ2-7,TRBD1,TGTGCCAGCAGCGCGACAGGGTCGCCCTACGAGCAGTACTTC,CASSATGSPYEQYF
NA,TRBV5-6,TRBJ2-1,TRBD2,TGTGCCAGCAGCTCCCGGACTAGCGGGAGCTCCTACAATGAGCAGTTCTTC,CASSSRTSGSSYNEQFF
few,TRBV7-9,TRBJ2-5,TRBD1,TGTGCCAGCAGCTTAGGACAGGGTCAAGAGACCCAGTACTTC,CASSLGQGQETQYF
NA,TRBV7-8,TRBJ1-6,NA,TGTGCCAGCAGATTATCGGGGGCGCGGACACCCCTCCACTTT,CASRLSGARTPLHF
once,TRBV10-3,TRBJ2-7,TRBD1,TGTGCCATCAGTGATATGGACAGGGGCCTCGAGGAGCAGTACTTC,CAISDMDRGLEEQYF
NA,TRBV9,TRBJ1-3,NA,TGTGCCAGCAGCGTAGAGGTGGCAGTTCAAAACACCATATATTTT,CASSVEVAVQNTIYF
NA,TRBV7-9,TRBJ1-5,NA,TGTGCCAGCAGCTTGGGCAGTCAGCCCCAGCATTTT,CASSLGSQPQHF
few,TRBV27,TRBJ1-6,TRBD1,TGTGCCAGCAGTTTAGAGGGGACAGGGCGGAATTCACCCCTCCACTTT,CASSLEGTGRNSPLHF
NA,TRBV5-4,TRBJ2-7,TRBD1,TGTGCCAGCAGCTTGACGGGACAGGGAGGTTACGAGCAGTACTTC,CASSLTGQGGYEQYF
NA,TRBV30,TRBJ2-2,TRBD2,TGTGCCTGGAACAAAGCGGGGGGGACCCCCGGGGAGCTGTTTTTT,CAWNKAGGTPGELFF
few,TRBV18,TRBJ1-5,NA,TGTGCCAGCTCACCAAAGGACAAGGGGGTGCCCCAGCATTTT,CASSPKDKGVPQHF
NA,TRBV19,TRBJ1-1,TRBD1,TGTGCCAGTAGTATATTGGACAGGGGGCTAGGAGCTTTCTTT,CASSILDRGLGAFF